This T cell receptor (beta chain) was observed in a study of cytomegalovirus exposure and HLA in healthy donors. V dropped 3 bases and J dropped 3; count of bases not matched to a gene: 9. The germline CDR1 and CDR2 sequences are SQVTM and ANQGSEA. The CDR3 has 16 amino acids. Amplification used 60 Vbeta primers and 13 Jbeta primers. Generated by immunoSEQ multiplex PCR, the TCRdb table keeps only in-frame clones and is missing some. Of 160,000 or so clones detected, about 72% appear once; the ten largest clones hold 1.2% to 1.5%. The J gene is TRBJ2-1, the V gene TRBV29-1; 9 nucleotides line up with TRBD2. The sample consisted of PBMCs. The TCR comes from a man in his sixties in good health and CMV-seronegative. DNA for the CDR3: TGCAGCGTTGAGTTCGTAAGCGGGAGGCTCTACAATGAGCAGTTCTTC. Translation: CSVEFVSGRLYNEQFF.